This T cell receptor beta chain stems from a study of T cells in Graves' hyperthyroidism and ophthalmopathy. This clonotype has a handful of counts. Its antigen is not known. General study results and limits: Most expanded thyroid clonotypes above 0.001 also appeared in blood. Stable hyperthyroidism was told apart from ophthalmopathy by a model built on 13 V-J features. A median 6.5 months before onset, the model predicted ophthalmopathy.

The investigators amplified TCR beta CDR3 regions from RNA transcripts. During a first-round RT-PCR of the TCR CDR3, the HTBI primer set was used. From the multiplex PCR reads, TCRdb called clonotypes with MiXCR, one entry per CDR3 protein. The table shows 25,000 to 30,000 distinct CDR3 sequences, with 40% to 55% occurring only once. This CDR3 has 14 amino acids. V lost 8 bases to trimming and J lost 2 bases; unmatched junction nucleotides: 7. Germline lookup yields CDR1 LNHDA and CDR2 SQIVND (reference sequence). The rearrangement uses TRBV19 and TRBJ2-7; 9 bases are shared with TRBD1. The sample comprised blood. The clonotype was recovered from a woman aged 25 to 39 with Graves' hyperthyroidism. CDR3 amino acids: CASYGRDRAYEQYF. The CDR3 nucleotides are TGTGCCAGTTATGGTAGGGACAGGGCCTACGAGCAGTACTTC.